These T cell receptor beta chains were read from a single sample in a study of CD8 T cells in ankylosing spondylitis. TCRdb re-called the 5' RACE reads with MiXCR, one entry per CDR3 protein. Seen here are hundreds of thousands of distinct CDR3 sequences, less than 25% observed once, and the top ten hold 3% to 4%. The specimen sequenced was blood, either unsorted or a sorted T cell fraction (not recorded which). The receptors here all came from a female donor with ankylosing spondylitis or in good health (not recorded which). The CDR3 runs from the conserved cysteine through the conserved F or W. The D gene is left open where the match is weak. Expanded clones get a size class; other rows say once, few or many, or leave the size out.

v_gene	d_gene	abundance	j_gene	CDR3aa	CDR3nt
TRBV20-1	TRBD2	-	TRBJ2-1	CSARDFKRENEQFF	TGCAGTGCTAGAGATTTCAAGCGGGAGAATGAGCAGTTCTTC
TRBV20-1	TRBD1	many	TRBJ2-1	CSARARGLVRNEQFF	TGCAGTGCTAGAGCCAGGGGGCTGGTGAGGAATGAGCAGTTCTTC
TRBV29-1	-	few	TRBJ2-5	CSVDRGVRETQYF	TGCAGCGTTGATAGGGGGGTTCGGGAGACCCAGTACTTC
TRBV5-1	TRBD1	-	TRBJ2-7	CASSDPGQGFYEQYF	TGCGCCAGCAGCGACCCGGGACAGGGTTTCTACGAGCAGTACTTC
TRBV9	-	-	TRBJ2-3	CASSERMSDTQYF	TGCGCCAGCAGCGAGCGTATGTCGGATACGCAGTATTTT
TRBV2	TRBD2	few	TRBJ2-1	CASSVLAGAYNEQFF	TGTGCCAGCAGTGTCCTAGCGGGAGCCTACAATGAGCAGTTCTTC
TRBV7-2	TRBD1	once	TRBJ2-5	CASSSTGVIGETQYF	TGTGCCAGCAGCTCCACAGGGGTCATCGGGGAGACCCAGTACTTC
TRBV7-8	-	-	TRBJ1-1	CASSTSGNTEAFF	TGTGCCAGCAGCACTAGTGGGAACACTGAAGCTTTCTTT
TRBV9	TRBD1	-	TRBJ2-1	CASSPRQWTGSDNEQFF	TGTGCCAGCAGCCCCCGACAATGGACAGGGTCAGACAATGAGCAGTTCTTC
TRBV4-2	TRBD1	-	TRBJ2-3	CASSQFRQGGTDTQYF	TGTGCCAGCAGCCAATTCCGACAGGGTGGAACAGATACGCAGTATTTT
TRBV27	-	many	TRBJ1-1	CASSKGGKKNTEAFF	TGTGCCAGCAGTAAGGGCGGGAAGAAGAACACTGAAGCTTTCTTT
TRBV11-2	-	few	TRBJ2-6	CASSLWGNSGANVLTF	TGTGCCAGCAGCTTATGGGGCAACTCTGGGGCCAACGTCCTGACTTTC
TRBV12-3/TRBV12-4	-	many	TRBJ2-1	CASRQNGRNEQFF	TGTGCCAGCCGACAGAACGGGCGCAATGAGCAGTTCTTC
TRBV10-3	-	-	TRBJ1-4	CAVGWGGDEKLFF	TGTGCCGTCGGGTGGGGGGGAGATGAAAAACTGTTTTTT
TRBV12-3/TRBV12-4	-	many	TRBJ1-1	CASSWAGGVSTEAFF	TGTGCCAGCAGCTGGGCGGGGGGCGTAAGCACTGAAGCTTTCTTT
TRBV6-1	-	few	TRBJ2-5	CASSRRSPQETQYF	TGTGCCAGCAGCCGAAGGTCCCCCCAAGAGACCCAGTACTTC
TRBV28	TRBD1	few	TRBJ2-5	CASSRDSFGETQYF	TGTGCCAGCAGCCGGGACAGTTTCGGAGAGACCCAGTACTTC
TRBV7-2	TRBD2	many	TRBJ2-1	CASSLRLAGGVYNEQFF	TGTGCCAGCAGCCTCAGACTAGCGGGAGGTGTATACAATGAGCAGTTCTTC
TRBV12-3/TRBV12-4	TRBD2	few	TRBJ2-1	CASSLGVGGTSGRGYNEQFF	TGTGCCAGCAGTTTAGGAGTGGGGGGGACTAGCGGGAGGGGATACAATGAGCAGTTCTTC
TRBV18	TRBD1	-	TRBJ2-7	CASSPRGQGEREQYF	TGTGCCAGCTCACCACGCGGACAGGGAGAGAGGGAGCAGTACTTC
TRBV7-6	-	few	TRBJ2-6	CASSARGRRSGANVLTF	TGTGCCAGCAGTGCCAGGGGCCGTCGCTCTGGGGCCAACGTCCTGACTTTC
TRBV2	TRBD2	-	TRBJ2-3	CASMGTSGNTDTQYF	TGTGCCAGCATGGGGACTAGCGGGAACACAGATACGCAGTATTTT
TRBV7-9	-	few	TRBJ2-2	CASSTSGQGTKELFF	-
TRBV6-1	-	-	TRBJ2-1	CASSSFGGPYKYNEQFF	TGTGCCAGCAGCTCCTTCGGGGGCCCATATAAGTACAATGAGCAGTTCTTC
TRBV4-3	TRBD1	many	TRBJ1-2	CASSQERNRGGGYTF	TGCGCCAGCAGCCAAGAAAGGAACAGGGGGGGCGGCTACACCTTC
TRBV20-1	-	few	TRBJ2-3	CSARPGTWSDTQYF	TGCAGTGCTAGGCCCGGGACCTGGAGTGATACGCAGTATTTT
TRBV18	-	many	TRBJ2-7	CASSPTDGLSYEQYF	TGTGCCAGCTCACCGACCGATGGGCTATCCTACGAGCAGTACTTC
TRBV6-1	-	-	TRBJ2-5	CASSEAGRAQETQYF	TGTGCCAGCAGTGAAGCAGGCAGGGCGCAAGAGACCCAGTACTTC